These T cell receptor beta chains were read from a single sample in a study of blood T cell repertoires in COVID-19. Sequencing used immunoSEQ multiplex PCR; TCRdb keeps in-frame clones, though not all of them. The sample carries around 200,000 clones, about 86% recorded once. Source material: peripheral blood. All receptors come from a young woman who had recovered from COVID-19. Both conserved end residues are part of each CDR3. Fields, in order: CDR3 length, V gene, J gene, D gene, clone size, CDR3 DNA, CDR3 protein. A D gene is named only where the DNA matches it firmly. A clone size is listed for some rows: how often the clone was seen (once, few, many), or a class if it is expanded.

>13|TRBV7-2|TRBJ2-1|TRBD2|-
TGTGCCAGCAAGGCTAGCGGCTCGTTTGAGCAGTTCTTC
CASKASGSFEQFF
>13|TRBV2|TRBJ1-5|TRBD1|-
TGTGCCAGCCAAGGGACAGCCACTCAGCCCCAGCATTTT
CASQGTATQPQHF
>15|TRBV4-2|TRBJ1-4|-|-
TGTGCCAGCAGCCAAGATACAACAACTAATGAAAAACTGTTTTTT
CASSQDTTTNEKLFF
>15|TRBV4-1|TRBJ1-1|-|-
TGCGCCAGCAGCACCCAGTTAGGACAGTACACTGAAGCTTTCTTT
CASSTQLGQYTEAFF
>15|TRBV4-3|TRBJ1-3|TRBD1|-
TGCGCCAGCAGCCAAGGAGGGGGCCCTGGAAACACCATATATTTT
CASSQGGGPGNTIYF
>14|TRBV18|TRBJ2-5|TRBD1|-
TGTGCCAGCTCCCGGGACAGCCTTGAAGAGACCCAGTACTTC
CASSRDSLEETQYF
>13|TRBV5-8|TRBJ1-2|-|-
TGTGCCAGCGTAGTTAGAGCTAACTATGGCTACACCTTC
CASVVRANYGYTF
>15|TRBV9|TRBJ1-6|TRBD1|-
TGTGCCAGCAGCGTAGGAACAGGGGTGCGATTACCCCTCCACTTT
CASSVGTGVRLPLHF
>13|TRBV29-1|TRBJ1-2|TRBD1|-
TGCAGCGCTGAGATCGGACAGGGATATGGCTACACCTTC
CSAEIGQGYGYTF
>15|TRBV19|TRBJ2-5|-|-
TGTGCCAGTAGTATAGTCTTGACTACGCAAGAGACCCAGTACTTC
CASSIVLTTQETQYF
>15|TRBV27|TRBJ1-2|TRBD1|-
TGTGCCAGCAGTTTAAGAGGACAGGGAATGTCAGGCTACACCTTC
CASSLRGQGMSGYTF
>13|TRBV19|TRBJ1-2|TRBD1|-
TGTGCCAGTAGTATAGGACAGGGCTATGGCTACACCTTC
CASSIGQGYGYTF
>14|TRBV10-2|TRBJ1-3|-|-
TGCGCCAGCAGTGAGGACAGCTCTGGAAACACCATATATTTT
CASSEDSSGNTIYF
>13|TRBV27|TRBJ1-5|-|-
TGTGCCAGCAGTCCCAGGGGTGGTCAGCCCCAGCATTTT
CASSPRGGQPQHF
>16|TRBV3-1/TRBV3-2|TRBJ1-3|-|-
TGTGCCAGCAGGCCAACCCCAGGGGCGACTGGAAACACCATATATTTT
CASRPTPGATGNTIYF
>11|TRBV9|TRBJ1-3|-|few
TGTGCCAGCAGCCCTGGAGACACCATATATTTT
CASSPGDTIYF
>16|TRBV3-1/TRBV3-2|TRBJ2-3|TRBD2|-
TGTGCCAGCAGCCAAGATCTGGGACTAGCGGGAGCTACGCAGTATTTT
CASSQDLGLAGATQYF
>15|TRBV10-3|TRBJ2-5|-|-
TGTGCCATCAAAACCGGGACTGGCCCCGAAGGGACCCAGTACTTC
CAIKTGTGPEGTQYF
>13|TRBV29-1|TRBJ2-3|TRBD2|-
TGCAGCGTCCAACGGGGGAGGGGAGATACGCAGTATTTT
CSVQRGRGDTQYF
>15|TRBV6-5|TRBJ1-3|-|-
TGTGCCAGCAGTTATAGCGACCCATCTGGAAACACCATATATTTT
CASSYSDPSGNTIYF
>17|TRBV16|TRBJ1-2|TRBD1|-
TGTGCCAGCAGCCAATCCCCAAGGACAGGGAAAAACTATGGCTACACCTTC
CASSQSPRTGKNYGYTF
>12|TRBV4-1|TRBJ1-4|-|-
TGCGCCAGCGGGCCTGATTTCGGAAAACTGTTTTTT
CASGPDFGKLFF
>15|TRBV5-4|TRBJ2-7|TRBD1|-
TGTGCCAGCAGCCCAGGACAGGTAAACTCCTACGAGCAGTACTTC
CASSPGQVNSYEQYF
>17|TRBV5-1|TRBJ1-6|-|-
TGCGCCAGCAGCTTGGATATGGGACTTACCTATAATTCACCCCTCCACTTT
CASSLDMGLTYNSPLHF
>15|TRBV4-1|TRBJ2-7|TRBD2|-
TGCGCCAGCAGCCAAGCTAGCGGGAGATCCTACGAGCAGTACTTC
CASSQASGRSYEQYF
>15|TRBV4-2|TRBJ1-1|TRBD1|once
TGTGCCAGCAGCCATCCCGACAGGGCAGGCACTGAAGCTTTCTTT
CASSHPDRAGTEAFF
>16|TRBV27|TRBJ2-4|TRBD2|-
TGTGCCAGCAGTCCCTCACTAGCGGGGGGGCCGAACATTCAGTACTTC
CASSPSLAGGPNIQYF
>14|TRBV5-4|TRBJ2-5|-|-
TGTGCCAGCAGCTTATCCACAGTCCAAGAGACCCAGTACTTC
CASSLSTVQETQYF
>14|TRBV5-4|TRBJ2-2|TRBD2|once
TGTGCCAGCAGCCGCCCCGGGGGGACCGGGGAGCTGTTTTTT
CASSRPGGTGELFF
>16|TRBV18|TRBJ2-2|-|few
TGTGCCAGCTCACCACCCGAGGGAGTCATGACCGGGGAGCTGTTTTTT
CASSPPEGVMTGELFF
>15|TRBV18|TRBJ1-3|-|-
TGTGCCAGCTCACCACCTTCTCAGGGTTCAGTCACCATATATTTT
CASSPPSQGSVTIYF
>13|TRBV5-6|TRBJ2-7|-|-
TGTGCCAGCACCACGGGGTTATCCTACGAGCAGTACTTC
CASTTGLSYEQYF
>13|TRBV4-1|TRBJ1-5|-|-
TGCGCCAGCAGCCAAGTGTGGGAGCAGCCCCAGCATTTT
CASSQVWEQPQHF
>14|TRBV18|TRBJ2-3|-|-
TGTGCCAGCTCACCCCCCAGTAGCACAGATACGCAGTATTTT
CASSPPSSTDTQYF
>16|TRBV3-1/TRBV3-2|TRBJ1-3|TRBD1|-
TGTGCCAGCAGCCTGCTTGGGACAGGGATAGGAAACACCATATATTTT
CASSLLGTGIGNTIYF
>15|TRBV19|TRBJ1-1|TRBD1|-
TGTGCCAGTAGTCCCCGGACAGGGGTAAGGACTGAAGCTTTCTTT
CASSPRTGVRTEAFF